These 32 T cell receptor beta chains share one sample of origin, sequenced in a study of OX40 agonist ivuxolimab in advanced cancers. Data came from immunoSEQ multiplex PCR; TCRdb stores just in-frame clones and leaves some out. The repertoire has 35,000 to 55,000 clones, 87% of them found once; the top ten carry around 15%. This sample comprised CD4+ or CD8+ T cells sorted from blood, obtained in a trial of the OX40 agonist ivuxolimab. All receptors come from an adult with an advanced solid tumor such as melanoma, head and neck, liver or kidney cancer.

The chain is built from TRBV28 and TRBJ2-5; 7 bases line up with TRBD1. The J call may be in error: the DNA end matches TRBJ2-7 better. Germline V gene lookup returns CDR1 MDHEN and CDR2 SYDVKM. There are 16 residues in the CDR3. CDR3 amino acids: CASSLVFTGTAYEQYF. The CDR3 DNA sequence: TGTGCCAGCAGTTTAGTTTTCACCGGGACAGCCTACGAGCAGTACTTC.

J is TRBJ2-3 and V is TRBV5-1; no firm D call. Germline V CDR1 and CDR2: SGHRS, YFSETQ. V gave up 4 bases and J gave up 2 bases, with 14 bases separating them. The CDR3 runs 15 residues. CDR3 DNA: TGCGCCAGCAGCACACTCCCAGTCCCCACAGATACGCAGTATTTT. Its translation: CASSTLPVPTDTQYF.

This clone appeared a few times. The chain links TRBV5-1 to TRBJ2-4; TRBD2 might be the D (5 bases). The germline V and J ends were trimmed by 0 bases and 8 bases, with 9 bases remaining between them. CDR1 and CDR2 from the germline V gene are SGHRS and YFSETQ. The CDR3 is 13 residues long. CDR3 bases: TGCGCCAGCAGCTTGGAATTCGGGGACATTCAGTACTTC. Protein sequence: CASSLEFGDIQYF.

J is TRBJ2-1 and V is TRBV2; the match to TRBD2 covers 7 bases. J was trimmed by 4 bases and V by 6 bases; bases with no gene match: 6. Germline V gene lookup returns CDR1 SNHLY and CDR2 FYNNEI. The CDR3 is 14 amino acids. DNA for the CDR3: TGTGCCAGCAGGGGTTGGGGGGGTTACAATGAGCAGTTCTTC. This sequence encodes CASRGWGGYNEQFF. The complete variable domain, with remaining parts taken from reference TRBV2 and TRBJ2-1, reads EPEVTQTPSHQVTQMGQEVILRCVPISNHLYFYWYRQILGQKVEFLVSFYNNEISEKSEIFDDQFSVERPDGSNFTLKIRSTKLEDSAMYFCASRGWGGYNEQFFGPGTRLTVL.

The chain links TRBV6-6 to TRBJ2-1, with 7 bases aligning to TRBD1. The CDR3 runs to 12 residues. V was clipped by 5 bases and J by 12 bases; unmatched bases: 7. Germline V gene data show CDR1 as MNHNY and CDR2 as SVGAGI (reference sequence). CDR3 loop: CASSQVRTGQFF. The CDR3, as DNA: TGTGCCAGCAGTCAAGTCAGGACAGGGCAGTTCTTC.

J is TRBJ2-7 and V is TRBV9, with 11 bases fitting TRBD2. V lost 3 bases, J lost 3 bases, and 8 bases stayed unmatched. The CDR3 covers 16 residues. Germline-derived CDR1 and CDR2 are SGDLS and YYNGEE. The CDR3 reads CASSATSGGIGYEQYF. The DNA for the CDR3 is TGTGCCAGCAGCGCTACTAGCGGGGGAATAGGCTACGAGCAGTACTTC.

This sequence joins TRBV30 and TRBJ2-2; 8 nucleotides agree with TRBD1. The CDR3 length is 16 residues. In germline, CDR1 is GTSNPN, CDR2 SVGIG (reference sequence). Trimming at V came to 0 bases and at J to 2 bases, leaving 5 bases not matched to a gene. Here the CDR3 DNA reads TGTGCCTGGAGTGTTGCCGGGACAGGAAACACCGGGGAGCTGTTTTTT. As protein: CAWSVAGTGNTGELFF.

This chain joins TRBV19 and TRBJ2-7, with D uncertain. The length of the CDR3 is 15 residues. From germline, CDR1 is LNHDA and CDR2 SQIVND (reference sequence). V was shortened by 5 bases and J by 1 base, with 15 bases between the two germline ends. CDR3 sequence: CASSDRVRLSYEQYF. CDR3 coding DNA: TGTGCCAGTAGTGACCGGGTCCGACTTTCCTACGAGCAGTACTTC.

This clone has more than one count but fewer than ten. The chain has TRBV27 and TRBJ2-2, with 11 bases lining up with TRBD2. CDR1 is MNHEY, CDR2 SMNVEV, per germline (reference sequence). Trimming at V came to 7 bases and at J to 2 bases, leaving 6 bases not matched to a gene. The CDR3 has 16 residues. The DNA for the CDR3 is TGTGCCAGCACCCAGACTAGCGGGGTAAACACCGGGGAGCTGTTTTTT. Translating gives CASTQTSGVNTGELFF.

CDR3 bases: TGTGCCAGCAGGGGTGGTTGGCTAAGGACCTACGAGCAGTACTTC. Translation: CASRGGWLRTYEQYF. The rearrangement joins TRBV2 to TRBJ2-7; D gene uncertain. From germline, CDR1 is SNHLY and CDR2 FYNNEI. This CDR3 spans 15 amino acids. The V gene lost 6 bases and the J gene lost 2 bases, with 17 bases spanning the gap.

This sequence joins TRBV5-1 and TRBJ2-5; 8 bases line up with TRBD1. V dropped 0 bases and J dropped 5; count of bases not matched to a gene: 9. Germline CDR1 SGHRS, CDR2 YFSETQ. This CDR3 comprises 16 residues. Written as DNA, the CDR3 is TGCGCCAGCAGCTTGGGGGACACAGGGGGTGGGGAGACCCAGTACTTC. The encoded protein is CASSLGDTGGGETQYF. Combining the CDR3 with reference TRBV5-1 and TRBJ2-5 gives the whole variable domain KAGVTQTPRYLIKTRGQQVTLSCSPISGHRSVSWYQQTPGQGLQFLFEYFSETQRNKGNFPGRFSGRQFSNSRSEMNVSTLELGDSALYLCASSLGDTGGGETQYFGPGTRLLVL.

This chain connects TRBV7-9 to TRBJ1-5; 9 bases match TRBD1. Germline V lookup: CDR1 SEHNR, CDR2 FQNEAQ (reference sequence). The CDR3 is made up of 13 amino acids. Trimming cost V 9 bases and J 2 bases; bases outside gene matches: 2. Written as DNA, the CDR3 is TGTGCCAGTAGGACAGGGGGCAATCAGCCCCAGCATTTT. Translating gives CASRTGGNQPQHF. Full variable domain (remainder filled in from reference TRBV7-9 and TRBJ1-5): DTGVSQNPRHKITKRGQNVTFRCDPISEHNRLYWYRQTLGQGPEFLTYFQNEAQLEKSRLLSDRFSAERPKGSFSTLEIQRTEQGDSAMYLCASRTGGNQPQHFGDGTRLSIL.

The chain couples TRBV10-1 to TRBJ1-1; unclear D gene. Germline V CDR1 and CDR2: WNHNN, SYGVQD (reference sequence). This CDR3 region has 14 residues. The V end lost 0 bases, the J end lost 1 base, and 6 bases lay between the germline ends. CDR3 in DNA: TGCGCCAGCAGTGAGTCCACCGCGAACACTGAAGCTTTCTTT. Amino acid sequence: CASSESTANTEAFF.

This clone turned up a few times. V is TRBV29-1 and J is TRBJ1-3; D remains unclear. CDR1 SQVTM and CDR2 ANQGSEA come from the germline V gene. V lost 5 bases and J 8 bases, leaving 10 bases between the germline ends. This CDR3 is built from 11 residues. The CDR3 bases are TGCAGCGTTATTGAGGCGGACACCATATATTTT. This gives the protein CSVIEADTIYF.

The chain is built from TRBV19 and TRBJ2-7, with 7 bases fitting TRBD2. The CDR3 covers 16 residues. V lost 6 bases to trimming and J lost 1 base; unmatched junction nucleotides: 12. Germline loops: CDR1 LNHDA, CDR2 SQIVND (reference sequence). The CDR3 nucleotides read TGTGCCAGTAGCAACAACCCCCGGACTAGTTCCTACGAGCAGTACTTC. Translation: CASSNNPRTSSYEQYF.

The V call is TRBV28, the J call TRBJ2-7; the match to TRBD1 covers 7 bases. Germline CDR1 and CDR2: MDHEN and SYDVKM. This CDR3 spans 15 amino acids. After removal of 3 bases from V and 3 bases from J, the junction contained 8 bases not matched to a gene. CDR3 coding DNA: TGTGCCAGCAGTTTGACGGACAGGATACTCTACGAGCAGTACTTC. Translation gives CASSLTDRILYEQYF.

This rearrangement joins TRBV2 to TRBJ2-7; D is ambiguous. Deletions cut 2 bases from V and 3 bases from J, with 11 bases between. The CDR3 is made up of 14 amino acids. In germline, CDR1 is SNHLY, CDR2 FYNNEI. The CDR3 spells CASSERSPSYEQYF. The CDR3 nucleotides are TGTGCCAGCAGTGAAAGGTCCCCCAGCTACGAGCAGTACTTC.

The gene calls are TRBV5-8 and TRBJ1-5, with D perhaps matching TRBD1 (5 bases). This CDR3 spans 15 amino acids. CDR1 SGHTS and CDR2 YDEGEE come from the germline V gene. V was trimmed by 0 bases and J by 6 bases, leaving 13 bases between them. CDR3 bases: TGTGCCAGCAGCTTGGCGGGGCTTGTCGGTCAGCCCCAGCATTTT. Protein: CASSLAGLVGQPQHF.

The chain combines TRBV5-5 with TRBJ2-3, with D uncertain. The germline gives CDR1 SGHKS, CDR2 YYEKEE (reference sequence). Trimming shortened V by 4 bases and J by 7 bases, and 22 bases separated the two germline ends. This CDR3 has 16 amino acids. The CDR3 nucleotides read TGTGCCAGCAGCCAAGGAACCAAGGCAGTTCTTTATACGCAGTATTTT. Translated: CASSQGTKAVLYTQYF. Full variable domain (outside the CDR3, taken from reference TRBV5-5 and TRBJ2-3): DAGVTQSPTHLIKTRGQQVTLRCSPISGHKSVSWYQQVLGQGPQFIFQYYEKEERGRGNFPDRFSARQFPNYSSELNVNALLLGDSALYLCASSQGTKAVLYTQYFGPGTRLTVL.

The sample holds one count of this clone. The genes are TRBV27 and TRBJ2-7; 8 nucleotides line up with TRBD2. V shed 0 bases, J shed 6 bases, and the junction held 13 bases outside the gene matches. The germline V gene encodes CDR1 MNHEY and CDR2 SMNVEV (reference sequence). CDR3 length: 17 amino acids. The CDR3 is CASSLSPLAGISGEQYF. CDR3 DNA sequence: TGTGCCAGCAGTTTATCACCCCTAGCGGGTATATCCGGCGAGCAGTACTTC.

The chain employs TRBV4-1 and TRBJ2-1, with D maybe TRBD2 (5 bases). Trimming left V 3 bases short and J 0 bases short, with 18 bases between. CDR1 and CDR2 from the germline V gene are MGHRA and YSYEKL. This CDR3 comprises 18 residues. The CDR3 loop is CASSHGSSSRSSYNEQFF. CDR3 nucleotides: TGCGCCAGCAGCCATGGATCCTCTAGCAGGAGCTCCTACAATGAGCAGTTCTTC.

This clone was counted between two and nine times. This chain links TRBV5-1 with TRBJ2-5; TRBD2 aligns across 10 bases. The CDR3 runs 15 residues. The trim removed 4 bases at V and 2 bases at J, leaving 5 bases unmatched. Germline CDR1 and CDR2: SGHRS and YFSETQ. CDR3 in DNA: TGCGCCAGCAGCAGGTCTAGCGGGGGACAAGAGACCCAGTACTTC. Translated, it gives CASSRSSGGQETQYF.

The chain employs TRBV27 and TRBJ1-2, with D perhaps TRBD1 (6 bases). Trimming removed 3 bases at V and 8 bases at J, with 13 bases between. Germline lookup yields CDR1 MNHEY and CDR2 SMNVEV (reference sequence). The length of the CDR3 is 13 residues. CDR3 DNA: TGTGCCAGCAGTTTCCTGCAGGGGACGGGCTACACCTTC. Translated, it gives CASSFLQGTGYTF.

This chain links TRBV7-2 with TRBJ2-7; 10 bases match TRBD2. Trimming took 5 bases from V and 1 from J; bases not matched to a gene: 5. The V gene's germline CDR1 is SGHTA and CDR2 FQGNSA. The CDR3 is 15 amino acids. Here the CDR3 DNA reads TGTGCCAGCAGCCCTAGCGGGAGTCTGTCCTACGAGCAGTACTTC. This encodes CASSPSGSLSYEQYF.

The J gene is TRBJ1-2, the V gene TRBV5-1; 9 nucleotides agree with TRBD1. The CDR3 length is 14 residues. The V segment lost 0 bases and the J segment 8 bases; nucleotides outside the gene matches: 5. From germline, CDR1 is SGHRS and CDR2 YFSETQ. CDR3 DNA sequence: TGCGCCAGCAGCTTGGGGACAGGGGCGAGGGGCTACACCTTC. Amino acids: CASSLGTGARGYTF.

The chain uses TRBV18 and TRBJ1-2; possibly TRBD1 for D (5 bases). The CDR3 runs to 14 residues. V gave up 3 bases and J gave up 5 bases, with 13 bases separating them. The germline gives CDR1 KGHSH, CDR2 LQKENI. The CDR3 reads CASSPRQQEYGYTF. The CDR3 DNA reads TGTGCCAGCTCACCTAGACAGCAAGAATATGGCTACACCTTC. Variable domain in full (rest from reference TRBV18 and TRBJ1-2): NAGVMQNPRHLVRRRGQEARLRCSPMKGHSHVYWYRQLPEEGLKFMVYLQKENIIDESGMPKERFSAEFPKEGPSILRIQQVVRGDSAAYFCASSPRQQEYGYTFGSGTRLTVV.

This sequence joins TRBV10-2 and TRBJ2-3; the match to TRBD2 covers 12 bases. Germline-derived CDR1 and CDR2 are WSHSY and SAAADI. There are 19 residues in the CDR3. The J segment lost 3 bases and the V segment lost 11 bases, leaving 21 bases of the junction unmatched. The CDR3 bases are TGCGCCTGCAAGACGGGACTAGCGGGTCTCCCATCCTGGACAGATACGCAGTATTTT. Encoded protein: CACKTGLAGLPSWTDTQYF.

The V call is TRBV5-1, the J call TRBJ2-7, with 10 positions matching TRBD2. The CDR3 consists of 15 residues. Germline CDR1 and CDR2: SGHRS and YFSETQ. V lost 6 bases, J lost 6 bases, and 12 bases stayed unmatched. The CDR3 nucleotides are TGCGCCAGCAAGCTTGGGATACTAGCGGGAAGCGAGCAGTACTTC. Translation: CASKLGILAGSEQYF. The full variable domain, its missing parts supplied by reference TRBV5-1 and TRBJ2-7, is KAGVTQTPRYLIKTRGQQVTLSCSPISGHRSVSWYQQTPGQGLQFLFEYFSETQRNKGNFPGRFSGRQFSNSRSEMNVSTLELGDSALYLCASKLGILAGSEQYFGPGTRLTVT.

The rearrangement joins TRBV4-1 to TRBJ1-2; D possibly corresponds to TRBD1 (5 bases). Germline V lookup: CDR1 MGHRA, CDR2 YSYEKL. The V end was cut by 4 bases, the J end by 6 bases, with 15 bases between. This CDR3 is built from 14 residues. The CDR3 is CASSPFRGVDGYTF. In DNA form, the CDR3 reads TGCGCCAGCAGCCCATTCCGGGGCGTCGATGGCTACACCTTC.

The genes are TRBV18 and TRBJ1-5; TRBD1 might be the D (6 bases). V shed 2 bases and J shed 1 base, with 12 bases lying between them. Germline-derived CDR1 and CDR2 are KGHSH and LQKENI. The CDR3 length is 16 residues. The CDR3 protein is CASSPLGGESNQPQHF. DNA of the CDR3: TGTGCCAGCTCACCATTAGGGGGTGAGAGCAATCAGCCCCAGCATTTT.

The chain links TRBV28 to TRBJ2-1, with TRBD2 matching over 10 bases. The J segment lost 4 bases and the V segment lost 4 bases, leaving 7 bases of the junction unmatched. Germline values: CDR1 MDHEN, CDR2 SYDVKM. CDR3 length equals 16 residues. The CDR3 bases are TGTGCCAGCAGTTCCCAACTAGCGGGAAGGTACAATGAGCAGTTCTTC. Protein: CASSSQLAGRYNEQFF.

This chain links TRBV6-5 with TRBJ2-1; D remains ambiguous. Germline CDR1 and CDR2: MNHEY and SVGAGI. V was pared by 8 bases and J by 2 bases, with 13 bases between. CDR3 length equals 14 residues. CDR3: CASAGSAAYNEQFF. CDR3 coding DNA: TGTGCCAGCGCCGGGTCGGCGGCCTACAATGAGCAGTTCTTC.